A single sample is the source of the 31 T cell receptor beta chains below, sequenced in a study of CD8 T cells in Susac syndrome. An input of about 0.5 to 1 ug of RNA was subjected to reverse transcription using random hexamers. TCRdb fed the immunoSEQ multiplex PCR reads into MiXCR, producing one record per CDR3 protein. The sample comprises over 350,000 distinct CDR3 sequences, 75% to 90% of which are singletons, and about 0.12% rests with the top ten. The sample was CD8+ T cells from PBMCs. Receptors were obtained from a human donor with multiple sclerosis.

The CDR3 loop reads CASDRAETQYF. The CDR3 DNA follows: TGTGCCTCGGACAGGGCAGAGACCCAGTACTTC. This rearrangement joins TRBV30 to TRBJ2-5; 8 bases agree with TRBD1. The CDR3 is 11 residues long. V shed 7 bases, J shed 4 bases, and the junction held 2 bases outside the gene matches. The germline V gene encodes CDR1 GTSNPN and CDR2 SVGIG (reference sequence).

The chain employs TRBV29-1 and TRBJ1-2; D may be TRBD1 (6 bases). Germline loops: CDR1 SQVTM, CDR2 ANQGSEA. The V and J ends lost 3 bases and 4 bases respectively, with 9 bases between them. The CDR3 loop spans 12 amino acids. The CDR3 DNA is TGCAGCGTTGACGCAGGGGTCTATGGCTACACCTTC. This codes for CSVDAGVYGYTF.

The chain combines TRBV7-6 with TRBJ2-7, with 7 bases aligning to TRBD2. This CDR3 comprises 14 residues. V was pared by 3 bases and J by 5 bases, with 7 bases of the junction left unmatched. Germline V gene lookup returns CDR1 SGHVS and CDR2 FNYEAQ. Here the CDR3 reads CASSLAGAIDEQYF. CDR3 DNA sequence: TGTGCCAGCAGCTTGGCGGGAGCTATCGACGAGCAGTACTTC.

The chain uses TRBV19 and TRBJ1-4, with D possibly matching TRBD1 (5 bases). V lost 6 bases, J lost 0 bases, and 11 bases lay in between. The CDR3 length is 15 residues. Germline assignment: CDR1 LNHDA and CDR2 SQIVND (reference sequence). The CDR3 loop is CASREGAATNEKLFF. The CDR3 DNA reads as TGTGCCAGTAGGGAAGGGGCGGCAACTAATGAAAAACTGTTTTTT.

The chain joins TRBV7-6 to TRBJ2-3; D not resolved. The CDR3 loop spans 16 amino acids. V lost 5 bases to trimming and J lost 2 bases, with 17 bases between them. CDR1 and CDR2 (germline): SGHVS, FNYEAQ. The CDR3 protein is CASSQTRLGLTDTQYF. The CDR3, as DNA: TGTGCCAGCAGCCAAACAAGGCTGGGCCTCACAGATACGCAGTATTTT.

The chain joins TRBV11-2 to TRBJ2-7, with TRBD1 as a possible D gene (6 bases). Trimming shortened V by 8 bases and J by 6 bases, and 17 bases separated the two germline ends. The CDR3 loop spans 13 amino acids. Germline V gene lookup returns CDR1 SGHAT and CDR2 FQNNGV. CDR3 sequence: CASCGQGLSEQYF. DNA of the CDR3: TGTGCCAGCTGCGGGCAGGGGTTGAGCGAGCAGTACTTC.

The chain joins TRBV6-2 or TRBV6-3 to TRBJ2-7; D is undetermined. V lost 0 bases and J lost 3, with 9 bases in between. Germline V gene lookup returns CDR1 MNHEY and CDR2 SVGEGT. This CDR3 comprises 14 residues. The CDR3 reads CASSYSGWNYEQYF. The CDR3 nucleotides read TGTGCCAGCAGTTACTCAGGATGGAACTACGAGCAGTACTTC.

The chain has TRBV4-1 and TRBJ1-2; unclear D gene. Trimming took off 2 bases at V and 8 bases at J, with 15 bases between the two ends. The CDR3 contains 14 residues. Germline assignment: CDR1 MGHRA and CDR2 YSYEKL. The CDR3 here is CASSQKRAGSGYTF. In nucleotides, the CDR3 is TGCGCCAGCAGCCAAAAACGGGCTGGCTCCGGCTACACCTTC.

The genes are TRBV10-2 and TRBJ2-3; no clear D gene. This CDR3 spans 15 amino acids. Germline assignment: CDR1 WSHSY and CDR2 SAAADI. Deletions cut 2 bases from V and 2 bases from J, with 11 bases between. The CDR3 sequence is CASSENSPYTDTQYF. The CDR3 DNA reads as TGCGCCAGCAGTGAGAATAGTCCCTACACAGATACGCAGTATTTT.

V is TRBV3-1 and J is TRBJ2-2, with D unclear. V lost 3 bases, J lost 6 bases, and 11 bases lay in between. The CDR3 runs 14 residues. Germline V gene lookup returns CDR1 LGHDT and CDR2 YNNKEL (reference sequence). The CDR3 nucleotides are TGTGCCAGCAGCCAGCCCTTATCGGCCGGGGAGCTGTTTTTT. Amino acids: CASSQPLSAGELFF.

The V call is TRBV10-3, the J call TRBJ2-1; D assignment may be TRBD1 or TRBD2 (5 bases each). The CDR3 is 14 amino acids. CDR1 and CDR2 from the germline V gene are ENHRY and SYGVKD. The V gene lost 4 bases and the J gene lost 3 bases, with 10 bases spanning the gap. CDR3 nucleotides: TGTGCCATCAGTGTCGGGACGATCTACAATGAGCAGTTCTTC. Its translation: CAISVGTIYNEQFF.

V usage is TRBV30 and J usage is TRBJ1-1, with a possible D match to TRBD1 (5 bases). The CDR3 spans 15 residues. V was shortened by 0 bases and J by 4 bases, with 15 bases between the two germline ends. Germline V gene data show CDR1 as GTSNPN and CDR2 as SVGIG (reference sequence). The DNA of the CDR3 is TGTGCCTGGAGTGTCTTAGGGGAGGAGTTCACTGAAGCTTTCTTT. This encodes CAWSVLGEEFTEAFF.

The genes are TRBV19 and TRBJ1-1; D uncertain. The germline V gene has CDR1 LNHDA and CDR2 SQIVND (reference sequence). The CDR3 has 15 amino acids. V lost 2 bases, J lost 0 bases, and 10 bases lay in between. The chain's CDR3 is CASSIRDGMNTEAFF. In nucleotides, the CDR3 is TGTGCCAGTAGTATACGAGACGGGATGAACACTGAAGCTTTCTTT.

J is TRBJ1-1 and V is TRBV27; TRBD1 matches 10 bases. The CDR3 covers 17 residues. J lost 0 bases, V lost 5 bases, and 9 bases had no gene match. Germline CDR1 MNHEY, CDR2 SMNVEV (reference sequence). CDR3 in amino acids: CASSLTGQGTLNTEAFF. The CDR3 DNA follows: TGTGCCAGCAGTCTAACGGGACAGGGGACCCTGAACACTGAAGCTTTCTTT.

The CDR3 DNA sequence: TGTGCCAGTACCATATCGCTGGATAACACTGAAGCTTTCTTT. Translated: CASTISLDNTEAFF. The chain carries TRBV19 and TRBJ1-1, with D hard to call. The CDR3 has 14 amino acids. V lost 7 bases, J lost 2 bases, and 14 bases lay in between. CDR1 is LNHDA, CDR2 SQIVND, per germline (reference sequence).

The chain uses TRBV4-1 and TRBJ1-6; D remains ambiguous. Germline V gene sequence: CDR1 MGHRA, CDR2 YSYEKL. The V end was cut by 4 bases, the J end by 0 bases, with 16 bases between. The CDR3 covers 18 residues. CDR3 region: CASSPPSAESSYNSPLHF. CDR3 coding DNA: TGCGCCAGCAGCCCCCCTTCGGCAGAGAGCTCCTATAATTCACCCCTCCACTTT.

The genes are TRBV30 and TRBJ2-2; D is perhaps TRBD1 (5 bases). The V gene lost 3 bases and the J gene lost 5 bases, with 13 bases spanning the gap. There are 14 residues in the CDR3. Germline CDR1 is GTSNPN and CDR2 is SVGIG (reference sequence). CDR3 sequence reads: CAWRGPWETGELFF. CDR3 in DNA: TGTGCCTGGAGGGGGCCTTGGGAAACCGGGGAGCTGTTTTTT.

This chain uses TRBV4-1 with TRBJ2-6; a weak D match, TRBD1 (6 bases). With 1 base removed from V and 5 bases from J, the gap between germline ends came to 12 bases. The length of the CDR3 is 16 residues. Germline CDR1 MGHRA, CDR2 YSYEKL. The CDR3 loop is CASSQAHRDWANVLTF. CDR3 coding DNA: TGCGCCAGCAGCCAAGCACACAGGGATTGGGCCAACGTCCTGACTTTC.

The rearrangement uses TRBV2 and TRBJ1-4, with D hard to call. With 1 base removed from V and 7 bases from J, the gap between germline ends came to 7 bases. CDR1 and CDR2 from the germline V gene are SNHLY and FYNNEI. CDR3 size: 13 residues. As DNA, the CDR3 is TGTGCCAGCAGTGAAGGTCGGGCTGAAAAACTGTTTTTT. Encoded protein: CASSEGRAEKLFF.

The chain links TRBV6-2 or TRBV6-3 to TRBJ2-2, with no clear D. This CDR3 is built from 14 residues. The V end lost 7 bases, the J end lost 0 bases, and 9 bases lay between the germline ends. Germline lookup yields CDR1 MNHEY and CDR2 SVGEGT. The CDR3 DNA reads as TGTGCCAGCATAGATACCTCGAACACCGGGGAGCTGTTTTTT. Protein: CASIDTSNTGELFF.

This CDR3 is CASSTLGGLIGTDTQYF. The CDR3 DNA follows: TGTGCCAGTAGTACCCTAGGGGGGCTAATAGGCACAGATACGCAGTATTTT. This chain uses TRBV19 with TRBJ2-3, with D perhaps being TRBD1 or TRBD2 (6 bases each). Trimming removed 4 bases at V and 1 base at J, with 18 bases between. Germline assignment: CDR1 LNHDA and CDR2 SQIVND (reference sequence). The CDR3 covers 17 residues.

V and J are TRBV27 and TRBJ2-7, with TRBD1 identical over 9 bases. Germline V gene sequence: CDR1 MNHEY, CDR2 SMNVEV (reference sequence). CDR3 length: 14 residues. Germline trimming cut 7 bases from V and 6 bases from J; bases unmatched to any gene: 10. CDR3 in amino acids: CASTAGTGLREQYF. CDR3 in DNA: TGTGCCAGCACCGCTGGGACAGGGCTGCGCGAGCAGTACTTC.

The chain combines TRBV6-1 with TRBJ1-6; D is unresolved. The CDR3 has 14 amino acids. The germline V gene encodes CDR1 MNHNS and CDR2 SASEGT. V lost 8 bases and J lost 9, with 17 bases in between. CDR3 in amino acids: CASQEGVWGSPLHF. Written as DNA, the CDR3 is TGTGCCAGCCAGGAAGGAGTCTGGGGTTCACCCCTCCACTTT.

The V and J genes are TRBV12-3 or TRBV12-4 and TRBJ1-2; TRBD1 matches at 7 bases. V lost 3 bases to trimming and J lost 2 bases; unmatched junction nucleotides: 9. The length of the CDR3 is 16 residues. The DNA for the CDR3 is TGTGCCAGCAGTTTCTTCGCCGGACAGGAAAACTATGGCTACACCTTC. Translation gives CASSFFAGQENYGYTF.

The gene calls are TRBV5-6 and TRBJ1-2, with D uncertain. The germline gives CDR1 SGHDT, CDR2 YYEEEE. V was trimmed by 5 bases and J by 8 bases, leaving 16 bases between them. The CDR3 consists of 13 residues. The CDR3 DNA sequence: TGTGCCAGCAGTAACGGTCTAGAGAGGGGCTACACCTTC. Residues: CASSNGLERGYTF.

A few counts support this clonotype. The J gene is TRBJ1-1, the V gene TRBV6-5; 7 bases agree with TRBD1. The CDR3 covers 13 residues. In germline, CDR1 is MNHEY, CDR2 SVGAGI. J was trimmed by 5 bases and V by 0 bases; bases with no gene match: 0. The CDR3 spells CASSYSTGTEAFF. The CDR3 DNA is TGTGCCAGCAGTTACTCGACAGGGACTGAAGCTTTCTTT.

The J gene is TRBJ2-1, the V gene TRBV12-3 or TRBV12-4, with no clear D. Deletions cut 2 bases from V and 7 bases from J, with 9 bases between. This CDR3 has 13 residues. The CDR3 nucleotides read TGTGCCAGCAGTTTAAGTTGGGGAAATGAGCAGTTCTTC. Protein sequence: CASSLSWGNEQFF.

This chain links TRBV14 with TRBJ2-1, with 8 nucleotides matching TRBD2. J gave up 4 bases and V 4 bases, and 9 bases lay outside the gene matches. The CDR3 totals 16 residues. The germline V gene encodes CDR1 SGHDN and CDR2 FVKESK. The CDR3 nucleotides read TGTGCCAGCAGCCTGTCCGGGAGGGCCCTGTACAATGAGCAGTTCTTC. It is translated as CASSLSGRALYNEQFF.

In its sample, this clonotype was seen once. This chain uses TRBV6-1 with TRBJ2-1; TRBD1 is a possible D gene (6 bases). V was pared by 6 bases and J by 0 bases, with 9 bases between. Germline V lookup: CDR1 MNHNS, CDR2 SASEGT. The CDR3 runs 14 residues. CDR3 nucleotide sequence: TGTGCCAGCAGCCGGGACACCTCCTACAATGAGCAGTTCTTC. The encoded protein is CASSRDTSYNEQFF.

V is TRBV19 and J is TRBJ1-2, with a possible D match to TRBD1 (5 bases). Germline-derived CDR1 and CDR2 are LNHDA and SQIVND (reference sequence). The CDR3 extends over 19 amino acids. The germline V and J ends were trimmed by 11 bases and 2 bases, with 33 bases remaining between them. CDR3 residues: CASSGAVVDENEKNYGYTF. The CDR3 region has the DNA TGTGCCTCTAGTGGGGCAGTCGTCGATGAAAACGAAAAAAACTATGGCTACACCTTC.

This chain joins TRBV4-1 and TRBJ2-3; maybe TRBD1 (12 bases). Trimming cost V 0 bases and J 6 bases, with 31 bases left between them. Germline values: CDR1 MGHRA, CDR2 YSYEKL. The CDR3 contains 21 residues. The CDR3 spells CASSQDGPGQGAASGRDTQYF. The CDR3 DNA is TGCGCCAGCAGCCAAGATGGGCCGGGACAGGGGGCCGCTAGCGGGAGGGATACGCAGTATTTT.